What follows describes a single TCR beta chain. The sample is drawn from a study of T cell changes during pregnancy in multiple sclerosis. The CDR3 is 12 amino acids. With 0 bases removed from V and 3 bases from J, the gap between germline ends came to 6 bases. Germline CDR1 reads GTSNPN; CDR2 reads SVGIG (reference sequence). Sequencing was performed with immunoSEQ multiplex PCR; in TCRdb, only in-frame clones are kept and a portion is missing. The table lists about 38,000 clones, 75% to 95% of them singletons. This chain connects TRBV30 to TRBJ2-7; unclear D gene. The clonotype was recovered from a female donor with multiple sclerosis, enrolled in a pregnancy study. The source was CD8+ T cells from peripheral blood mononuclear cells, collected in the second trimester of pregnancy. DNA of the CDR3: TGTGCCTGGAGTGTACGAGACTACGAGCAGTACTTC. Protein product: CAWSVRDYEQYF.